This T cell receptor (beta chain) was observed in a study of shared clonotypes between healthy human individuals. Assay: immunoSEQ multiplex PCR; the TCRdb copy retains only in-frame clones and omits some. The top ten hold around 0.35% of the sample, which has about 2.3 million clones, 80% to 95% seen once. Notes on this clone: The same CDR3 also results from other DNA sequences found in this sample.

With 4 bases removed from V and 5 bases from J, the gap between germline ends came to 11 bases. CDR1 and CDR2 (germline): LNHDA, SQIVND (reference sequence). The CDR3 covers 13 residues. Sequenced input: naive CD4+ T cells from PBMCs. Subset: CD45RA+ positively selected. The receptor was derived from a man between 18 and 35 years old in good health. Some clones in this sample may be carry-over from other donors' samples. The chain has TRBV19 and TRBJ1-2; D is possibly TRBD1 (5 bases). CDR3 protein: CASSRGPDYGYTF. The CDR3, as DNA: TGTGCCAGTAGTAGGGGCCCCGATTATGGCTACACCTTC. Supplemented by reference TRBV19 and TRBJ1-2, the full variable domain reads DGGITQSPKYLFRKEGQNVTLSCEQNLNHDAMYWYRQDPGQGLRLIYYSQIVNDFQKGDIAEGYSVSREKKESFPLTVTSAQKNPTAFYLCASSRGPDYGYTFGSGTRLTVV.